This record covers a single T cell receptor (beta chain). As yet, its antigen is unknown. CD4+CD127+ cells were sorted as the conventional CD4 T cells. Losses at the gene ends were 6 bases for V and 0 bases for J; bases not matched to a gene: 8. Germline CDR1 and CDR2: MDHEN and SYDVKM. The CDR3 runs to 16 residues. This entry comes from a study of B cell selection in AIRE deficiency. Overall study findings and caveats: Only TCRbeta was sequenced; about 33% of shared healthy Treg sequences appeared in Tconv. Shared Treg sequences had shorter CDR3s, biased toward rearrangements with few non-templated insertions.

Here immunoSEQ multiplex PCR was the method, and the copy in TCRdb shows in-frame clones only, minus some. The sample comprises fewer than 30,000 clones, approximately 97% of which are singletons, and approximately 0.2% rests with the top ten. Sequencing was performed on conventional CD4+ T cells sorted from PBMCs. This sequence originates from a human donor with AIRE deficiency. The V call is TRBV28, the J call TRBJ2-4; TRBD1 agrees at 7 bases. CDR3 nucleotides: TGTGCCAGCAGGAGCCGGGACAGCTTAGCCAAAAACATTCAGTACTTC. It translates to CASRSRDSLAKNIQYF.